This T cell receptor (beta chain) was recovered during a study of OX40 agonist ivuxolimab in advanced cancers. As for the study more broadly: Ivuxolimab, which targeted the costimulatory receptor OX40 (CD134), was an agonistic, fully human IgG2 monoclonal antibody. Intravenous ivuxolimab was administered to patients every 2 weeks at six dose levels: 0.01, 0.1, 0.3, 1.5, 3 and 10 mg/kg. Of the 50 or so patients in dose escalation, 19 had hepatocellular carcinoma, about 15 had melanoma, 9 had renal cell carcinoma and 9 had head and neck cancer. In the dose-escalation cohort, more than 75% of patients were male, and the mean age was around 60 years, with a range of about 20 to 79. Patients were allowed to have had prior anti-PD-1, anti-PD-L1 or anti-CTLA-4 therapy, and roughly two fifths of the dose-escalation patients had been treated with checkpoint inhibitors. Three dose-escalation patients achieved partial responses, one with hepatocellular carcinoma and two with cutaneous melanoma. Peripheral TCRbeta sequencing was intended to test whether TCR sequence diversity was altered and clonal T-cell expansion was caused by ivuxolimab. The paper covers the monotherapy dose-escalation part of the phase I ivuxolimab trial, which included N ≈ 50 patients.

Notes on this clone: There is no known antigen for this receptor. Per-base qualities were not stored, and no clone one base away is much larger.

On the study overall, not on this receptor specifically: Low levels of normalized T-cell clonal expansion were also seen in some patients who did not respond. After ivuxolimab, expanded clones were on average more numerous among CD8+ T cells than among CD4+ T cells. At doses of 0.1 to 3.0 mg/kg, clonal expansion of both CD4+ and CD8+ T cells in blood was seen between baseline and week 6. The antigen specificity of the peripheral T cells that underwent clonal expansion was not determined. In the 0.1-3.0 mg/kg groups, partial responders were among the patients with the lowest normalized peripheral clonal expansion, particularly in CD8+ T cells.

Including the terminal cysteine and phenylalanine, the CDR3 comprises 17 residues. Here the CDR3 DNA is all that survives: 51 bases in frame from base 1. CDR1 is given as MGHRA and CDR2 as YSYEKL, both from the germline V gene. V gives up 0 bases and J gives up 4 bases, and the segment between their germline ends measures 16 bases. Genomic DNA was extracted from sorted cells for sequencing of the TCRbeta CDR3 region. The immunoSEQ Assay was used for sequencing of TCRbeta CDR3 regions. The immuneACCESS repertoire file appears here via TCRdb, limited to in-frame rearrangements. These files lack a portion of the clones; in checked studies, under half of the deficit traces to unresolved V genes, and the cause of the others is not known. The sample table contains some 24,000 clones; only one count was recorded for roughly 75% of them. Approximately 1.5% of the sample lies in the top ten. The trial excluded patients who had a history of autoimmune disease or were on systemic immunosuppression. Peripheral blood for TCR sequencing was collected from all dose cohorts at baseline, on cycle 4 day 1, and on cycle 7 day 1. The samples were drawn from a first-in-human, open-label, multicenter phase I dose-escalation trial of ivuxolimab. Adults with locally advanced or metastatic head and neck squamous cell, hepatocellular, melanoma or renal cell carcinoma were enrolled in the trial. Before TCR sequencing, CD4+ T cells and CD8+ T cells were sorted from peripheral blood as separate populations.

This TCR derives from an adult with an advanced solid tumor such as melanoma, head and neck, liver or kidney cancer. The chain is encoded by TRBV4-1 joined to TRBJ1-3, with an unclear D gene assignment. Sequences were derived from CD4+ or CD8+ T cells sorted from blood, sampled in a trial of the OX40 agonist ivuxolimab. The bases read TGCGCCAGCAGCCAAGAATGGGTGAGGGTAGGAGGAAACACCATATATTTT. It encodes CASSQEWVRVGGNTIYF.